The 20 T cell receptor beta chains below all came from one sample that was sequenced in a study of T cell changes during pregnancy in multiple sclerosis. Produced via immunoSEQ multiplex PCR; TCRdb's table is partial and in-frame only. Seen here are 35,000 to 45,000 clones, 93% observed once, and the top ten hold 0.41%. The sequences come from CD4+ T cells from peripheral blood mononuclear cells, collected in the first trimester of pregnancy. Receptor source: a female donor with multiple sclerosis, enrolled in a pregnancy study.

The rearrangement uses TRBV21-1 and TRBJ1-1; the table's D call of TRBD1 was not tested on the DNA. TRBV21-1 is designated a pseudogene. This CDR3 is built from 15 residues. The CDR3 region is CASSKEGTRNTEAFF. The CDR3 DNA reads as TGTGCCAGCAGCAAAGAAGGGACAAGGAACACTGAAGCTTTCTTT.

This rearrangement joins TRBV11-3 to TRBJ2-1, with 7 bases matching TRBD1. Germline V gene lookup returns CDR1 SGHNT and CDR2 YENEEA. Unmatched junction bases numbered 5, after V lost 5 bases and J lost 7 bases. This CDR3 is 13 amino acids long. The CDR3 sequence: CASSKDRSNEQFF. CDR3 sequence (DNA): TGTGCCAGCAGCAAGGACAGGTCTAATGAGCAGTTCTTC. Filled out from reference TRBV11-3 and TRBJ2-1, the complete variable domain reads EAGVVQSPRYKIIEKKQPVAFWCNPISGHNTLYWYLQNLGQGPELLIRYENEEAVDDSQLPKDRFSAERLKGVDSTLKIQPAELGDSAVYLCASSKDRSNEQFFGPGTRLTVL.

V and J are TRBV29-1 and TRBJ2-2; D possibly corresponds to TRBD1 (5 bases). CDR3 length: 14 residues. V was cut by 7 bases and J by 4 bases, with 16 bases left in between. Germline CDR1 and CDR2: SQVTM and ANQGSEA. CDR3: CSASRAQFTGELFF. In DNA, the CDR3 is TGCAGCGCGTCCAGGGCCCAATTCACCGGGGAGCTGTTTTTT.

The chain carries TRBV11-1 and TRBJ2-7; 9 bases align to TRBD1. Germline CDR1 SGHAT, CDR2 FQDESV (reference sequence). This CDR3 has 14 residues. With V trimmed by 6 bases and J by 4 bases, 7 bases remained unmatched. The CDR3 sequence: CASSRDRVSYEQYF. The CDR3 bases are TGTGCCAGCAGTCGGGACAGGGTTTCTTACGAGCAGTACTTC.

This chain joins TRBV6-5 and TRBJ1-1; D unresolved. With 6 bases removed from V and 1 base from J, the gap between germline ends came to 15 bases. The germline CDR1 and CDR2 sequences are MNHEY and SVGAGI. This CDR3 comprises 15 residues. The CDR3 loop reads CASSHHDTGNTEAFF. DNA of the CDR3: TGTGCCAGCAGCCACCACGATACGGGGAACACTGAAGCTTTCTTT.

This CDR3 reads CASSLESRGLSQPQHF. In DNA, the CDR3 is TGTGCCAGCAGCTTAGAGTCCAGGGGGCTAAGTCAGCCCCAGCATTTT. V is TRBV7-8 and J is TRBJ1-5; 8 bases align to TRBD1. V shed 1 base and J 6 bases; nucleotides not matched to a gene: 8. Germline V lookup: CDR1 SGHVS, CDR2 FQNEAQ. The CDR3 consists of 16 residues.

The CDR3 spells CASSLVSGQIRQETQYF. CDR3 coding DNA: TGTGCCAGCAGTTTAGTATCAGGGCAGATAAGACAAGAGACCCAGTACTTC. V gene TRBV27 combines with J gene TRBJ2-5; possible D gene TRBD1, 5 bases. The CDR3 totals 17 residues. Germline CDR1 MNHEY, CDR2 SMNVEV (reference sequence). The germline V and J ends were trimmed by 2 bases and 2 bases, with 18 bases remaining between them.

The chain joins TRBV25-1 to TRBJ1-1; tentatively, D is TRBD1 (5 bases). CDR1 and CDR2 from the germline V gene are MGHDK and SYGVNS. V was clipped by 6 bases and J by 1 base, with 12 bases between them. This CDR3 has 14 residues. The CDR3 DNA follows: TGTGCCAGCAGCCGGGGGGGAGGGAACACTGAAGCTTTCTTT. This sequence encodes CASSRGGGNTEAFF.

The sample holds a few counts of this clone. This chain joins TRBV18 and TRBJ2-7, with 9 bases matching TRBD1. Germline-derived CDR1 and CDR2 are KGHSH and LQKENI. This CDR3 has 15 amino acids. Trimming took 6 bases from V and 0 from J; bases not matched to a gene: 6. The CDR3 region has the DNA TGTGCCAGCTCCCCGGGACAGGGTTTCTCCTACGAGCAGTACTTC. Residues: CASSPGQGFSYEQYF.

The chain joins TRBV15 to TRBJ2-1; 12 bases are a match to TRBD2. The CDR3 is 15 residues long. Per germline, CDR1 LNHNV and CDR2 YYDKDF (reference sequence). V was pared by 4 bases and J by 7 bases, with 5 bases of the junction left unmatched. The DNA of the CDR3 is TGTGCCACCAGCACCCGGACTAGCGGGGATAATGAGCAGTTCTTC. Its protein is CATSTRTSGDNEQFF.

This sequence joins TRBV18 and TRBJ2-3; no clear D. CDR1 is KGHSH and CDR2 is LQKENI in the germline V gene. The germline V and J ends were trimmed by 1 base and 1 base, with 24 bases remaining between them. There are 20 residues in the CDR3. The DNA of the CDR3 is TGTGCCAGCTCACCACAGATCCCCAGACGGAAGGTTGGAGGCACAGATACGCAGTATTTT. Translated: CASSPQIPRRKVGGTDTQYF.

The chain links TRBV15 to TRBJ1-2, with unresolved D. Germline-derived CDR1 and CDR2 are LNHNV and YYDKDF (reference sequence). V was cut by 1 base and J by 0 bases, with 12 bases left in between. This CDR3 has 16 residues. The CDR3 loop is CATSRAGSGANYGYTF. DNA of the CDR3: TGTGCCACCAGCAGAGCGGGGTCTGGGGCTAACTATGGCTACACCTTC.

The rearrangement links TRBV11-2 to TRBJ2-2; 7 bases align to TRBD1. The CDR3 spans 15 residues. J lost 1 base, V lost 6 bases, and 5 bases had no gene match. Looked up from germline, CDR1 is SGHAT and CDR2 is FQNNGV. The CDR3 DNA is TGTGCCAGCAGAAGGACAGGCCGGAACACCGGGGAGCTGTTTTTT. Amino acids: CASRRTGRNTGELFF. The variable domain in full, with the rest retrieved from reference TRBV11-2 and TRBJ2-2, is EAGVAQSPRYKIIEKRQSVAFWCNPISGHATLYWYQQILGQGPKLLIQFQNNGVVDDSQLPKDRFSAERLKGVDSTLKIQPAKLEDSAVYLCASRRTGRNTGELFFGEGSRLTVL.

The genes are TRBV18 and TRBJ2-7, with D uncertain. This CDR3 spans 17 amino acids. Trimming cost V 3 bases and J 0 bases, with 18 bases left between them. Germline lookup yields CDR1 KGHSH and CDR2 LQKENI. CDR3 region: CASSPPSPALSSYEQYF. The CDR3, as DNA: TGTGCCAGCTCACCGCCCTCGCCAGCGCTGAGCTCCTACGAGCAGTACTTC.

The V and J genes are TRBV6-6 and TRBJ1-2; 9 bases agree with TRBD1. The germline V gene encodes CDR1 MNHNY and CDR2 SVGAGI (reference sequence). CDR3 length: 12 amino acids. Trimming removed 6 bases from V and 8 bases from J; junction bases left unmatched: 4. The CDR3 nucleotides read TGTGCCAGCAGGCCGGGACAGGGAGGCTACACCTTC. The encoded protein is CASRPGQGGYTF.

V is TRBV5-1 and J is TRBJ2-7; TRBD2 matches 13 bases. V lost 1 base, J lost 3 bases, and 13 bases stayed unmatched. Germline V CDR1 and CDR2: SGHRS, YFSETQ. The CDR3 runs 19 residues. The CDR3 coding sequence is TGCGCCAGCAGCTTGTTGACCGGGACTAGCGGGGCCGCCTTCTACGAGCAGTACTTC. This translates into CASSLLTGTSGAAFYEQYF.

The V gene is TRBV6-1, the J gene TRBJ1-3; D perhaps matches TRBD1 (5 bases). The CDR3 runs to 15 residues. Per germline, CDR1 MNHNS and CDR2 SASEGT. Trimming pared 5 bases from V and 0 bases from J, leaving 11 bases between. The CDR3 region has the DNA TGTGCCAGCAGTCCCGGGGGGGGCTCTGGAAACACCATATATTTT. It specifies CASSPGGGSGNTIYF.

This clone was found once. The genes are TRBV7-7 and TRBJ2-5; the D gene is possibly TRBD2 (6 bases). Trimming took off 5 bases at V and 5 bases at J, with 12 bases between the two ends. The CDR3 has 13 residues. Per germline, CDR1 SSHAT and CDR2 FNYEAQ (reference sequence). In nucleotides, the CDR3 is TGTGCCAGCAGCCGCGGGACGGCTGAGACCCAGTACTTC. The encoded protein is CASSRGTAETQYF. Full variable domain (remainder filled in from reference TRBV7-7 and TRBJ2-5): GAGVSQSPRYKVTKRGQDVTLRCDPISSHATLYWYQQALGQGPEFLTYFNYEAQPDKSGLPSDRFSAERPEGSISTLTIQRTEQRDSAMYRCASSRGTAETQYFGPGTRLLVL.

The chain employs TRBV30 and TRBJ2-3; TRBD2 matches at 7 bases. CDR3 length equals 13 residues. From germline, CDR1 is GTSNPN and CDR2 SVGIG (reference sequence). J was trimmed by 6 bases and V by 0 bases; bases with no gene match: 3. The CDR3 bases are TGTGCCTGGAGTGTAGGGCGGGGGGATACGCAGTATTTT. It encodes CAWSVGRGDTQYF.

The chain has TRBV29-1 and TRBJ1-1; D may be TRBD1 (5 bases). Trimming removed 3 bases from V and 5 bases from J, with 7 bases in between. This CDR3 contains 11 residues. CDR1 and CDR2 (germline): SQVTM, ANQGSEA. The CDR3 region is CSVEEGTEAFF. The DNA of the CDR3 is TGCAGCGTTGAGGAGGGGACTGAAGCTTTCTTT.